A single sample is the source of the 7 T cell receptor beta chains below, sequenced in a study of T cell repertoires in cytomegalovirus infection. Via MiXCR, TCRdb re-called the reads, giving one row per CDR3 protein. The repertoire has about 260,000 distinct CDR3 sequences, roughly 13% of them found once; the top ten carry about 8.7%. Sequenced sample: PBMCs. These receptors were collected from a human donor in good health (CMV status not recorded). Some clones in this sample may be carry-over from other donors' samples.

In this sample, this clonotype turned up a few times. The DNA for the CDR3 is TGTGCCAGCAGCTTAGCTCGCGGGGCCAATGAGCAGTTCTTC. Protein sequence: CASSLARGANEQFF. This sequence joins TRBV7-3 and TRBJ2-1; a possible D gene is TRBD2 (6 bases). Per the germline V gene, CDR1 is SGHTA and CDR2 is FQGTGA. The CDR3 spans 14 residues. The V end lost 2 bases, the J end lost 6 bases, and 11 bases lay between the germline ends. The entire variable domain, with the rest obtained from reference TRBV7-3 and TRBJ2-1, is as follows: GAGVSQTPSNKVTEKGKYVELRCDPISGHTALYWYRQSLGQGPEFLIYFQGTGAADDSGLPNDRFFAVRPEGSVSTLKIQRTERGDSAVYLCASSLARGANEQFFGPGTRLTVL.

This clonotype was recorded many times. The gene calls are TRBV7-8 and TRBJ1-1, with D unclear. CDR1 SGHVS and CDR2 FQNEAQ come from the germline V gene. V gave up 5 bases and J gave up 4 bases, with 14 bases separating them. The CDR3 length is 14 residues. As DNA, the CDR3 is TGTGCCAGCAGCCCAGAGCTAAAGGGCACTGAAGCTTTCTTT. This translates into CASSPELKGTEAFF.

V gene TRBV7-3 combines with J gene TRBJ2-2; TRBD1 matches at 8 bases. V lost 5 bases to trimming and J lost 6 bases; unmatched junction nucleotides: 8. The CDR3 runs 15 residues. The germline CDR1 and CDR2 sequences are SGHTA and FQGTGA. CDR3: CASSASGGRSGELFF. In DNA form, the CDR3 reads TGTGCCAGCAGCGCGTCAGGGGGCCGTTCCGGGGAGCTGTTTTTT.

The chain combines TRBV29-1 with TRBJ2-5, with a possible D match to TRBD2 (7 bases). Trimming stripped 7 bases from V and 2 bases from J, with 14 bases between. CDR3 length: 13 amino acids. Germline values: CDR1 SQVTM, CDR2 ANQGSEA. The DNA for the CDR3 is TGCAGCGCCGAACGGGGGGCTCAAGAGACCCAGTACTTC. Encoded protein: CSAERGAQETQYF.

This clonotype was detected a few times. This chain uses TRBV3-1 with TRBJ2-1, with D maybe TRBD2 (5 bases). V lost 3 bases and J lost 0, with 9 bases in between. This CDR3 contains 15 residues. Germline CDR1 reads LGHDT; CDR2 reads YNNKEL (reference sequence). CDR3 in DNA: TGTGCCAGCAGCCAGTTGGGGAGCTCCTACAATGAGCAGTTCTTC. Translating it yields CASSQLGSSYNEQFF.

This clonotype was seen only a few times. This chain connects TRBV6-2 or TRBV6-3 to TRBJ2-1, with D possibly TRBD2 on 6 matching bases. The CDR3 runs 11 residues. The V end was cut by 2 bases, the J end by 15 bases, with 11 bases between. Germline assignment: CDR1 MNHEY and CDR2 SVGEGT. CDR3 sequence: CASSYPPGLFF. The CDR3 DNA follows: TGTGCCAGCAGTTACCCCCCGGGACTGTTCTTC.

The chain employs TRBV2 and TRBJ2-7, with D perhaps TRBD1 (6 bases). The CDR3 spans 11 residues. Deletions cut 9 bases from V and 5 bases from J, with 11 bases between. Germline V gene lookup returns CDR1 SNHLY and CDR2 FYNNEI. CDR3 region: CARGQSDEQYF. CDR3 DNA sequence: TGTGCCAGGGGACAAAGCGACGAGCAGTACTTC.